The 16 T cell receptor beta chains in this list originate from one sample, sequenced in a study of T cells in women clearing cervical HPV infection. Profiling relied on immunoSEQ multiplex PCR, and the TCRdb table lists in-frame clones only, not all of them. This sample's clone table lists around 30,000 clones. Material: blood buffy coat. The source of these receptors is a woman aged 18 to 75 with a cervical HPV16 infection that either progressed to CIN3+ or cleared (not recorded which).

Comments on this clone: The read ends 3 residues early relative to the CDR3; the germline J gene fills the gap. V and J are TRBV6-1 and TRBJ2-4; unclear D gene. Germline V gene sequence: CDR1 MNHNS, CDR2 SASEGT. The CDR3 contains 10 residues. CDR3 DNA (partial): TGTGCCAGCAGTGACTATGGT. Amino acid sequence: CASSDYG. The entire CDR3 protein is CASSDYGQYF.

A note on this clone: The missing CDR3 end, 3 residues past where the read stops, is filled in from the germline J gene. The V and J genes are TRBV19 and TRBJ1-2; 7 nucleotides line up with TRBD1. The CDR3 runs 16 residues. Looked up from germline, CDR1 is LNHDA and CDR2 is SQIVND (reference sequence). The CDR3 DNA, read in part, is TGTGCCAGTACCCCCCAAAGGGACAGATACACAGATACC. As protein: CASTPQRDRYTDT. The CDR3 in full is CASTPQRDRYTDTYTF.

To note about this clone: The sequenced fragment ends 3 residues before the CDR3 boundary, so the rest is inferred from the germline J gene. The chain employs TRBV20-1 and TRBJ2-1, with D possibly being TRBD1 (6 bases). There are 19 residues in the CDR3. Per the germline V gene, CDR1 is DFQATT and CDR2 is SNEGSKA (reference sequence). Trimming removed 0 bases at V and 0 bases at J, with 21 bases between. Here the CDR3 reads CSARDALGQTGLSYNEQFF. Incomplete CDR3 DNA: TGCAGTGCTAGAGATGCTTTGGGCCAGACAGGACTCTCCTACAATGAG.

Worth noting for this clone: The read terminates 3 residues ahead of where the CDR3 ends, so the germline J gene completes it. The chain links TRBV24-1 to TRBJ2-2, with 8 bases lining up with TRBD1. CDR3 length equals 17 residues. J lost 7 bases, V lost 1 base, and 10 bases had no gene match. Germline assignment: CDR1 KGHDR and CDR2 SFDVKD. The part of the CDR3 DNA that was read is TGTGCCACCAGTGATTTTTCGGTGACAGGGGCACGCGGGGAG. Its translation: CATSDFSVTGARGE. In full, the CDR3 is CATSDFSVTGARGELFF.

As concerns this clone: Read sequence stops 3 residues before the CDR3 end, and the germline J gene provides the missing end. The gene calls are TRBV5-6 and TRBJ2-3; TRBD1 agrees at 8 bases. Germline values: CDR1 SGHDT, CDR2 YYEEEE. The CDR3 extends over 14 amino acids. The V and J ends lost 7 bases and 3 bases, in that order; junction bases with no gene match: 7. The CDR3: CASQRDRKTDTQYF. The covered CDR3 bases are TGTGCCAGCCAAAGGGACAGGAAAACAGATACG.

About this clone: Coverage ceases 3 residues before the CDR3 finishes, and the germline J gene fills in the end. The V and J genes are TRBV18 and TRBJ1-2; a weak D match, TRBD1 (6 bases). Looked up from germline, CDR1 is KGHSH and CDR2 is LQKENI. The CDR3 is 14 residues long. This chain's CDR3 is CASSPLRGAYDYTF. CDR3 DNA, as far as it was read: TGTGCCAGCTCACCACTTCGGGGGGCCTACGAC. The whole variable domain, remainder taken from reference TRBV18 and TRBJ1-2, is NAGVMQNPRHLVRRRGQEARLRCSPMKGHSHVYWYRQLPEEGLKFMVYLQKENIIDESGMPKERFSAEFPKEGPSILRIQQVVRGDSAAYFCASSPLRGAYDYTFGSGTRLTVV.

As for this clone: With the read ending 3 residues before the CDR3 end, the germline J gene is used to fill in that end. V and J are TRBV18 and TRBJ2-2; TRBD1 matches 7 bases. There are 15 residues in the CDR3. Germline lookup yields CDR1 KGHSH and CDR2 LQKENI. The CDR3: CASSTGTVSNSPLFF. The part of the CDR3 DNA that was read is TGTGCCAGCTCAACTGGGACAGTTAGCAATTCACCG.

Worth noting for this clone: The read gets to within 3 residues of the CDR3 end, and the germline J gene fills in the rest. This chain uses TRBV7-3 with TRBJ2-5; 12 nucleotides line up with TRBD1. The CDR3 consists of 16 residues. Trimming removed 1 base from V and 4 bases from J; junction bases left unmatched: 4. CDR1 is SGHTA and CDR2 is FQGTGA in the germline V gene. The CDR3 protein is CASSLRGQGAGETQYF. Incomplete CDR3 DNA: TGTGCCAGCAGCTTAAGGGGACAGGGGGCCGGAGAGACC.

Details on this clone: The read terminates 3 residues ahead of where the CDR3 ends, so the germline J gene completes it. This chain connects TRBV6-2 or TRBV6-3 to TRBJ1-2; TRBD1 is a possible D gene (6 bases). Germline V gene data show CDR1 as MNHEY and CDR2 as SVGEGT. This CDR3 has 15 amino acids. The DNA read from the CDR3 is TGTGCCAGCAGTTATGTGGGGGCAGGCACAGATACC. It encodes CASSYVGAGTDT. The full CDR3 is CASSYVGAGTDTYTF.

Details on this clone: Read coverage stops 3 residues before the CDR3 terminus; the germline J gene supplies the remainder. V usage is TRBV2 and J usage is TRBJ2-7, with 7 bases aligning to TRBD1. This CDR3 spans 14 amino acids. Germline lookup yields CDR1 SNHLY and CDR2 FYNNEI. Unmatched junction bases numbered 9, after V lost 7 bases and J lost 3 bases. The CDR3 reads CASTRGGYFYEQYF. The sequenced part of the CDR3 DNA is TGTGCCAGCACCCGAGGGGGCTATTTCTACGAG.

With respect to this clone: Read coverage stops 3 residues before the CDR3 terminus; the germline J gene supplies the remainder. V usage is TRBV20-1 and J usage is TRBJ1-4; the D is unclear. This CDR3 has 14 residues. CDR1 and CDR2 (germline): DFQATT, SNEGSKA (reference sequence). Trimming stripped 7 bases from V and 8 bases from J, with 20 bases between. CDR3 region: CSGQNPGLVEKLFF. CDR3 DNA (partial): TGCAGTGGCCAGAACCCTGGCTTGGTGGAAAAA.

Remarks on this clone: From the germline J gene comes the end of the CDR3, since the read stops 3 residues before it. The chain combines TRBV5-1 with TRBJ2-7; D possibly corresponds to TRBD1 (5 bases). The V end was cut by 4 bases, the J end by 3 bases, with 8 bases between. The germline CDR1 and CDR2 sequences are SGHRS and YFSETQ. The CDR3 totals 12 residues. CDR3: CASSGQGYEQYF. CDR3 bases read: TGCGCCAGCAGCGGCCAGGGCTACGAG.

About this clone: The read gets to within 3 residues of the CDR3 end, and the germline J gene fills in the rest. The chain is built from TRBV28 and TRBJ2-5; D might be TRBD2 (5 bases). The CDR3 spans 15 residues. Trimming stripped 5 bases from V and 5 bases from J, with 18 bases between. Per germline, CDR1 MDHEN and CDR2 SYDVKM. This CDR3 is CASSPDIFSGETQYF. CDR3 bases read: TGTGCCAGCAGTCCCGACATCTTTTCGGGGGAGACC.

Concerning this clone: The read halts 3 residues ahead of the CDR3 end, with the missing end drawn from the germline J gene. The V gene is TRBV13, the J gene TRBJ2-3; 13 nucleotides line up with TRBD2. V gave up 4 bases and J gave up 8 bases; unmatched junction bases: 9. Germline V gene lookup returns CDR1 PRHDT and CDR2 FYEKMQ (reference sequence). This CDR3 has 16 amino acids. CDR3 in amino acids: CASSSRTSGGRSTQYF. The part of the CDR3 DNA that was read is TGTGCCAGCAGCTCCCGGACTAGCGGGGGTCGGAGTACG.

Points on this clone: The CDR3 end falls 3 residues outside the read, so it is completed with the germline J gene. This chain uses TRBV19 with TRBJ1-5, with TRBD1 identical over 9 bases. The CDR3 is made up of 12 amino acids. Germline V gene data show CDR1 as LNHDA and CDR2 as SQIVND (reference sequence). V lost 8 bases, J lost 6 bases, and 2 bases stayed unmatched. The CDR3 loop is CASGTGTQPQHF. CDR3 DNA (partial): TGTGCCAGTGGGACAGGGACTCAGCCC.

For this clone: The read ends 3 residues shy of where the CDR3 ends; the end is completed using the germline J gene. The chain carries TRBV19 and TRBJ2-3; D may be TRBD2 (6 bases). Per germline, CDR1 LNHDA and CDR2 SQIVND (reference sequence). The CDR3 totals 12 residues. The CDR3 is CASRGTHETQYF. The CDR3 bases that were read are TGTGCCAGTAGGGGGACTCATGAGACG. Based on the CDR3 plus reference TRBV19 and TRBJ2-3, the full variable domain is DGGITQSPKYLFRKEGQNVTLSCEQNLNHDAMYWYRQDPGQGLRLIYYSQIVNDFQKGDIAEGYSVSREKKESFPLTVTSAQKNPTAFYLCASRGTHETQYFGPGTRLTVL.